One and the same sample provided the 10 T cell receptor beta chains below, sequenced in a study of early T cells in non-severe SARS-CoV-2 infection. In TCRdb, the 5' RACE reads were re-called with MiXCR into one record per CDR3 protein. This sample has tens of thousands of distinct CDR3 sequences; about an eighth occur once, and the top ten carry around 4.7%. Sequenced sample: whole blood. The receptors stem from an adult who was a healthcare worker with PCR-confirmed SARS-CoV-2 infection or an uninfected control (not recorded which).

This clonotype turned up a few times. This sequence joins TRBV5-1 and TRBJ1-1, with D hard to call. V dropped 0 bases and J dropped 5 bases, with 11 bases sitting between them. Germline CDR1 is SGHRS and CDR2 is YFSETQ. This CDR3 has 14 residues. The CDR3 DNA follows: TGCGCCAGCAGCTTGGACGGTTTTGGGACTGAAGCTTTCTTT. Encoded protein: CASSLDGFGTEAFF.

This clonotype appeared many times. The CDR3 is CASSPHGRLNTGELFF. DNA of the CDR3: TGTGCCAGCAGCCCCCACGGCCGATTGAACACCGGGGAGCTGTTTTTT. The gene calls are TRBV7-8 and TRBJ2-2, with unresolved D. V gave up 5 bases and J gave up 1 base, with 14 bases separating them. From germline, CDR1 is SGHVS and CDR2 FQNEAQ. This CDR3 has 16 amino acids.

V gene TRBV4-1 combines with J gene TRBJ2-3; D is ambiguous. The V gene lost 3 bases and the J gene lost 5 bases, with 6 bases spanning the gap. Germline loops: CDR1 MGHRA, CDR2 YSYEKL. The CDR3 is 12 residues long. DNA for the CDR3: TGCGCCAGCAGCCAGGTTCAAGATACGCAGTATTTT. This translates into CASSQVQDTQYF.

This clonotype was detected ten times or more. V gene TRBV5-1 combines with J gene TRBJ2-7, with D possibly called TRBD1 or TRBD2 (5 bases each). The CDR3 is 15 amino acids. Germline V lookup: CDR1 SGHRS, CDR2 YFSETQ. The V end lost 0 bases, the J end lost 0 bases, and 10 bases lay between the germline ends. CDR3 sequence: CASSLGAGSSYEQYF. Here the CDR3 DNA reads TGCGCCAGCAGCTTGGGGGCAGGGAGCTCCTACGAGCAGTACTTC.

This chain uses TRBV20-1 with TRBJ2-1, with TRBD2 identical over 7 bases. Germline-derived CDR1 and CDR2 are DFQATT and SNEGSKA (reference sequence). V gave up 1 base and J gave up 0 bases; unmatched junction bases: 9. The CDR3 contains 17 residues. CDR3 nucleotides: TGCAGTGCTAGAGTCTCCTGGGGCGGGAGCTCCTACAATGAGCAGTTCTTC. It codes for CSARVSWGGSSYNEQFF.

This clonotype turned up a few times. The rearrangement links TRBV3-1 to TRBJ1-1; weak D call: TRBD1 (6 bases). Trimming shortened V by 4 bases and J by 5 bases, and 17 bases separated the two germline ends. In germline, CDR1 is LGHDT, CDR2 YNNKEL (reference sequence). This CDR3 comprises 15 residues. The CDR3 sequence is CASSRPYGGNTEAFF. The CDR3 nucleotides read TGTGCCAGCAGCCGACCCTACGGGGGCAATACTGAAGCTTTCTTT.

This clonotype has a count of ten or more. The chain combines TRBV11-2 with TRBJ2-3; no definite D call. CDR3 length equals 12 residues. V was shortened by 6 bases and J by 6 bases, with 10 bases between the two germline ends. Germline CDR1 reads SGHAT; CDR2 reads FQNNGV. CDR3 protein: CASRAAFDTQYF. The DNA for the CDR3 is TGTGCCAGCAGGGCGGCCTTCGATACGCAGTATTTT.

CDR3 DNA: TGCAGCGTTGGCATAGGGCCTGGGGAGCTGTTTTTT. Amino acid sequence: CSVGIGPGELFF. The V gene is TRBV29-1, the J gene TRBJ2-2; D is undetermined. The germline V and J ends were trimmed by 4 bases and 8 bases, with 11 bases remaining between them. CDR1 SQVTM and CDR2 ANQGSEA come from the germline V gene. This CDR3 is 12 amino acids long.

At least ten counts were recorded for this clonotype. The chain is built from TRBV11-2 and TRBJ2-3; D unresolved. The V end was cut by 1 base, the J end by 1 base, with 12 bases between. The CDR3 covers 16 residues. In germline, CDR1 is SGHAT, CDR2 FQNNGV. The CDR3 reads CASSLAPRSGTDTQYF. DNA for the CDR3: TGTGCCAGCAGCTTAGCCCCCCGGTCGGGCACAGATACGCAGTATTTT.

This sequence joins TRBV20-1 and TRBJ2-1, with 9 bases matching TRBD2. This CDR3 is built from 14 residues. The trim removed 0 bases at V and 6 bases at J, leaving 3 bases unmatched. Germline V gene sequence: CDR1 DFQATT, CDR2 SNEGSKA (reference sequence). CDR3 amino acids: CSARDAGGVNEQFF. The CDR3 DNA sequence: TGCAGTGCTAGAGACGCGGGGGGGGTCAATGAGCAGTTCTTC.